In this sample, the clone carrying this T cell receptor beta chain turned up a few times. This sample was taken from a study of blood T cells in healthy people across ages. A second PCR, run for about 6 to 12 cycles, used a sample-barcoded 5' primer plus a J-beta primer mix. In TCRdb, the 5' RACE reads were re-called with MiXCR into one record per CDR3 protein. The table has over a million distinct CDR3 sequences, 45% seen once. Trimming removed 0 bases at V and 4 bases at J, with 10 bases between. CDR1 is SGHRS, CDR2 YFSETQ, per germline. The CDR3 runs 14 residues. The chain recombines TRBV5-1 with TRBJ2-5, with a possible D match to TRBD1 (6 bases). The sequencing sample was made of blood. The receptor comes from an older woman in good health. The CDR3 DNA reads TGCGCCAGCAGCTTGGTACAGGGCGGAGAGACCCAGTACTTC. Its protein product is CASSLVQGGETQYF.